This T cell receptor (beta chain) was captured by sequencing in a study of CD8 T cells in Susac syndrome. Healthy donors served as age- and sex-matched controls. Germline CDR1 is SGHRS and CDR2 is YFSETQ. The CDR3 consists of 14 residues. V was shortened by 0 bases and J by 0 bases, with 6 bases between the two germline ends. Reverse transcription of roughly 0.45 to 1 ug RNA used random hexamers. The amplification used immunoSEQ multiplex PCR on TCR beta CDR3; it spanned 54 Vbeta and 13 Jbeta. TCRdb fed the immunoSEQ multiplex PCR reads into MiXCR, producing one record per CDR3 protein. The data hold about 140,000 distinct CDR3 sequences, with roughly 95% observed a single time.

The chain recombines TRBV5-1 with TRBJ1-1; D unresolved. Sequenced: CD4+ T cells from PBMCs. The origin of this receptor is a human donor in good health. The CDR3 protein is CASSLDLMNTEAFF. Written as DNA, the CDR3 is TGCGCCAGCAGCTTGGACCTTATGAACACTGAAGCTTTCTTT.